Below, 13 T cell receptor beta chains from the same sample are listed, as sequenced in a study of T cells in Graves' hyperthyroidism and ophthalmopathy. Using RNA transcripts as the source, TCR beta CDR3 regions were amplified. TCR CDR3 underwent first-round RT-PCR with the HTBI primer set. TCRdb re-analysed the multiplex PCR reads in MiXCR, keeping a single row per CDR3 protein. The sample gives under 350,000 distinct CDR3 sequences, roughly 23% of which show up once; about 50% is in the top ten. The sequenced sample was blood. All receptors derive from a woman in her fifties or sixties with Graves' hyperthyroidism.

This clonotype was observed at least ten times. J is TRBJ2-5 and V is TRBV6-1, with D possibly being TRBD2 (5 bases). The CDR3 is 14 amino acids. Trimming cost V 7 bases and J 7 bases, with 19 bases left between them. Germline loops: CDR1 MNHNS, CDR2 SASEGT. CDR3 coding DNA: TGTGCCAGCACCTTAAGCGGAGGAGAAGCGACCCAGTACTTC. It specifies CASTLSGGEATQYF.

The V call is TRBV12-3 or TRBV12-4, the J call TRBJ1-2, with D unresolved. The CDR3 is 13 amino acids. V was shortened by 2 bases and J by 5 bases, with 9 bases between the two germline ends. CDR3 DNA sequence: TGTGCCAGCAGTTTAACCGGCCGATATGGCTACACCTTC. Amino acid sequence: CASSLTGRYGYTF.

The sample holds a few counts of this clonotype. This sequence joins TRBV15 and TRBJ1-6; D unresolved. The CDR3 loop spans 14 amino acids. V was trimmed by 5 bases and J by 8 bases, leaving 13 bases between them. Germline lookup yields CDR1 LNHNV and CDR2 YYDKDF (reference sequence). This CDR3 is CATSAGRSHSPLHF. The CDR3 nucleotides are TGTGCCACCAGCGCCGGGCGCTCCCATTCACCCCTCCACTTT.

This clonotype was found many times. The chain recombines TRBV28 with TRBJ2-7, with no clear D. V lost 3 bases, J lost 0 bases, and 9 bases lay in between. The length of the CDR3 is 14 residues. Germline V gives CDR1 MDHEN, CDR2 SYDVKM. The DNA of the CDR3 is TGTGCCAGCAGTTTGTTTAGGGCCTCCTACGAGCAGTACTTC. Residues: CASSLFRASYEQYF.

This clonotype was found a few times. The chain carries TRBV5-1 and TRBJ2-2; the D call may be TRBD1 or TRBD2 (6 bases each). The V and J ends lost 5 bases and 4 bases respectively, with 12 bases between them. CDR1 and CDR2 from the germline V gene are SGHRS and YFSETQ. This CDR3 is 14 amino acids long. The CDR3 protein is CASREGGITGELFF. The CDR3 nucleotides read TGCGCCAGCAGAGAAGGGGGGATCACCGGGGAGCTGTTTTTT.

This clonotype was observed at least ten times. The chain joins TRBV7-2 to TRBJ2-1; D tentatively fits TRBD1 or TRBD2 (6 bases each). The CDR3 sequence is 15 residues long. CDR1 and CDR2 from the germline V gene are SGHTA and FQGNSA. V was trimmed by 1 base and J by 6 bases, leaving 13 bases between them. CDR3 nucleotide sequence: TGTGCCAGCAGCTTAGAAGCTTCGGGGGCCAATGAGCAGTTCTTC. Its protein is CASSLEASGANEQFF.

Ten or more counts support this clonotype. This chain joins TRBV6-1 and TRBJ1-1, with no clear D. CDR3 size: 12 residues. V was trimmed by 5 bases and J by 7 bases, leaving 11 bases between them. Germline V lookup: CDR1 MNHNS, CDR2 SASEGT. CDR3 protein: CASSYDRVEAFF. Written as DNA, the CDR3 is TGTGCCAGCAGTTATGACCGGGTTGAAGCTTTCTTT.

This clonotype was seen ten or more times. This chain links TRBV18 with TRBJ1-1; possibly TRBD1 for D (5 bases). The CDR3 contains 12 residues. With 5 bases removed from V and 5 bases from J, the gap between germline ends came to 9 bases. Germline V lookup: CDR1 KGHSH, CDR2 LQKENI. CDR3 nucleotides: TGTGCCAGCTCAACCCGACAGACTGAAGCTTTCTTT. Translation: CASSTRQTEAFF. The whole variable domain, remainder taken from reference TRBV18 and TRBJ1-1, is NAGVMQNPRHLVRRRGQEARLRCSPMKGHSHVYWYRQLPEEGLKFMVYLQKENIIDESGMPKERFSAEFPKEGPSILRIQQVVRGDSAAYFCASSTRQTEAFFGQGTRLTVV.

The chain recombines TRBV27 with TRBJ1-1; tentative D call: TRBD1 (5 bases). This CDR3 comprises 15 residues. The germline gives CDR1 MNHEY, CDR2 SMNVEV (reference sequence). Deletions cut 10 bases from V and 0 bases from J, with 18 bases between. This CDR3 is CAIRGGSFVNTEAFF. CDR3 DNA: TGTGCCATCCGGGGGGGGTCATTTGTGAACACTGAAGCTTTCTTT.

This clonotype has ten or more counts. V gene TRBV3-1 combines with J gene TRBJ1-1, with D perhaps matching TRBD1 (6 bases). CDR3 length equals 15 residues. CDR1 and CDR2 from the germline V gene are LGHDT and YNNKEL (reference sequence). The V end was cut by 0 bases, the J end by 1 base, with 9 bases between. In nucleotides, the CDR3 is TGTGCCAGCAGCCAAGAGGGGGGGCGGAACACTGAAGCTTTCTTT. Translating it yields CASSQEGGRNTEAFF.

The rearrangement joins TRBV4-1 to TRBJ2-7; D gene uncertain. This CDR3 region has 17 residues. Trimming left V 0 bases short and J 2 bases short, with 17 bases between. CDR1 and CDR2 (germline): MGHRA, YSYEKL. DNA of the CDR3: TGCGCCAGCAGCCAAGAGTATATGAGCGTGACGGCCTACGAGCAGTACTTC. This sequence encodes CASSQEYMSVTAYEQYF.

Concerning this clonotype: A single base separates this from a much larger clone, so it may be a read error. This chain uses TRBV12-3 or TRBV12-4 with TRBJ2-1, with a tentative D call TRBD1 (6 bases). CDR3 size: 13 residues. V lost 3 bases, J lost 10 bases, and 13 bases lay in between. Written as DNA, the CDR3 is TGTGCCAGCAGTTTTGGACAGTTATACGAGCAGTTCTTC. This gives the protein CASSFGQLYEQFF.

The genes are TRBV7-2 and TRBJ1-4, with D perhaps TRBD1 (5 bases). The CDR3 sequence is 15 residues long. V lost 4 bases to trimming and J lost 0 bases, with 9 bases between them. Germline values: CDR1 SGHTA, CDR2 FQGNSA. The CDR3: CASSSTQATNEKLFF. Here the CDR3 DNA reads TGTGCCAGCAGCTCCACACAGGCAACTAATGAAAAACTGTTTTTT.